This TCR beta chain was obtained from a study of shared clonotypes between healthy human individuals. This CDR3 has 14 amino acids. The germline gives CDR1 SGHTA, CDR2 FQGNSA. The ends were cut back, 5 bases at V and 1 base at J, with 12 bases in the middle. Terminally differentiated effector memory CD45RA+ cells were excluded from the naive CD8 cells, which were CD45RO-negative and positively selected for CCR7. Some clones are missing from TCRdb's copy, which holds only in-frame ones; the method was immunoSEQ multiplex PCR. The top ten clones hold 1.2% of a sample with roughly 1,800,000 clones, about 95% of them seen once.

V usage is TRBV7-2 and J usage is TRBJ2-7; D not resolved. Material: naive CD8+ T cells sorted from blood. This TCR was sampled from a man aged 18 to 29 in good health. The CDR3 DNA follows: TGTGCCAGCAGCCCCCCCAGTGTGTCCTACGAGCAGTACTTC. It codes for CASSPPSVSYEQYF.